Following are 30 T cell receptor beta chains from one sample sequenced in a study of blood T cell repertoires in COVID-19. Clones were read by immunoSEQ multiplex PCR, and TCRdb kept only the in-frame ones, dropping some. The sample lists roughly 130,000 clones, roughly 80% seen once, with roughly 1.8% in the top ten. Sequenced sample: peripheral blood. The receptors were sampled from a man between 65 and 85 years old with acute or convalescent COVID-19.

The table lists this clone with a count of one. The V gene is TRBV6-2 or TRBV6-3, the J gene TRBJ2-1; a possible D gene is TRBD2 (5 bases). This CDR3 region has 16 residues. The germline gives CDR1 MNHEY, CDR2 SVGEGT. Trimming cost V 1 base and J 0 bases, with 10 bases left between them. The CDR3, as DNA: TGTGCCAGCAGTTACTGGAGGCCGAGCTCCTACAATGAGCAGTTCTTC. Residues: CASSYWRPSSYNEQFF.

V and J are TRBV27 and TRBJ2-5, with a weak D call TRBD2 (5 bases). Germline V gene sequence: CDR1 MNHEY, CDR2 SMNVEV (reference sequence). Trimming removed 6 bases at V and 5 bases at J, with 16 bases between. This CDR3 is 14 amino acids long. Here the CDR3 DNA reads TGTGCCAGCAGACCGGCGGCGCCGGGGGAGACCCAGTACTTC. Its protein product is CASRPAAPGETQYF.

V is TRBV2 and J is TRBJ1-4; no definite D call. The CDR3 consists of 12 residues. Germline V gives CDR1 SNHLY, CDR2 FYNNEI. Trimming cost V 5 bases and J 5 bases, with 6 bases left between them. The CDR3 DNA reads TGTGCCAGCAGTCCCCAAAATGAAAAACTGTTTTTT. Translation: CASSPQNEKLFF.

The chain recombines TRBV7-9 with TRBJ2-6; D perhaps matches TRBD1 (7 bases). This CDR3 has 19 amino acids. Germline lookup yields CDR1 SEHNR and CDR2 FQNEAQ (reference sequence). V was trimmed by 1 base and J by 2 bases, leaving 18 bases between them. CDR3 sequence: CASSLDRGGRGAGANVLTF. CDR3 DNA: TGTGCCAGCAGCTTAGACAGAGGAGGCAGGGGGGCTGGGGCCAACGTCCTGACTTTC.

J is TRBJ1-1 and V is TRBV19; 7 bases are a match to TRBD1. With V trimmed by 6 bases and J by 6 bases, 7 bases remained unmatched. Germline values: CDR1 LNHDA, CDR2 SQIVND (reference sequence). The CDR3 is made up of 13 amino acids. The CDR3 DNA reads as TGTGCCAGTAGGACGACAGGGAGGCCTGAAGCTTTCTTT. Residues: CASRTTGRPEAFF.

The rearrangement joins TRBV15 to TRBJ2-2; weak D call: TRBD1 (6 bases). Germline-derived CDR1 and CDR2 are LNHNV and YYDKDF (reference sequence). Trimming took 0 bases from V and 4 from J, leaving 12 bases between them. This CDR3 spans 16 amino acids. In DNA, the CDR3 is TGTGCCACCAGCAGAGATAGGGGGAGCGGCACCGGGGAGCTGTTTTTT. Amino acids: CATSRDRGSGTGELFF.

V and J are TRBV5-1 and TRBJ1-2; TRBD1 aligns across 9 bases. V shed 6 bases and J 6 bases; nucleotides not matched to a gene: 12. There are 15 residues in the CDR3. The germline gives CDR1 SGHRS, CDR2 YFSETQ. CDR3 coding DNA: TGCGCCAGCACTGCCGTTACAGGGGGCGCGGATGGCTACACCTTC. It translates to CASTAVTGGADGYTF.

This chain uses TRBV5-1 with TRBJ2-3; 12 bases line up with TRBD2. CDR1 is SGHRS, CDR2 YFSETQ, per germline. Trimming at V came to 1 base and at J to 3 bases, leaving 3 bases not matched to a gene. The CDR3 sequence is 16 residues long. CDR3 sequence: CASSLPSGGATDTQYF. CDR3 nucleotide sequence: TGCGCCAGCAGCTTGCCTAGCGGGGGGGCGACAGATACGCAGTATTTT.

The chain recombines TRBV12-5 with TRBJ2-5, with 10 bases identical to TRBD2. Trimming cost V 5 bases and J 1 base; bases outside gene matches: 10. Per the germline V gene, CDR1 is LGHNT and CDR2 is FRNRAP. This CDR3 has 17 residues. The CDR3 DNA sequence: TGTGCTAGTGGTCCGGGGAGGAGCGGGGGGGCCCAAGAGACCCAGTACTTC. Translated, it gives CASGPGRSGGAQETQYF.

This clone has more than one count but fewer than ten. The chain is built from TRBV11-2 and TRBJ2-7; 10 bases line up with TRBD1. This CDR3 is 16 amino acids long. Germline V gene data show CDR1 as SGHAT and CDR2 as FQNNGV. The trim removed 5 bases at V and 4 bases at J, leaving 11 bases unmatched. The CDR3 loop reads CASSPTGGQGLYEQYF. The CDR3 coding sequence is TGTGCCAGCAGCCCTACGGGGGGACAGGGGCTATACGAGCAGTACTTC.

Concerning this clone itself: This specimen includes other DNA sequences encoding the same CDR3. The chain couples TRBV3-1 (or the pseudogene TRBV3-2) to TRBJ2-1, with D perhaps matching TRBD1 (6 bases). The CDR3 runs 12 residues. Germline V gene lookup returns CDR1 LGHDT and CDR2 YNNKEL (reference sequence). V gave up 4 bases and J gave up 6 bases, with 7 bases separating them. DNA for the CDR3: TGTGCCAGCAGCCTACAGGGCAATGAGCAGTTCTTC. Translation: CASSLQGNEQFF.

V is TRBV7-2 and J is TRBJ1-5, with unresolved D. Trimming removed 5 bases from V and 0 bases from J, with 23 bases in between. This CDR3 has 19 amino acids. Germline V gene lookup returns CDR1 SGHTA and CDR2 FQGNSA. The CDR3 DNA reads as TGTGCCAGCAGCCCCCAGGTAACGCTACGTAGAAATAGCAATCAGCCCCAGCATTTT. Protein: CASSPQVTLRRNSNQPQHF.

J is TRBJ1-2 and V is TRBV5-1; 10 positions agree with TRBD1. V was pared by 4 bases and J by 6 bases, with 6 bases of the junction left unmatched. This CDR3 is built from 14 residues. From germline, CDR1 is SGHRS and CDR2 YFSETQ. CDR3 loop: CASSIGTGEDGYTF. CDR3 DNA sequence: TGCGCCAGCAGCATCGGGACAGGGGAGGATGGCTACACCTTC.

The V and J genes are TRBV29-1 and TRBJ2-7, with D possibly being TRBD2 (5 bases). CDR3 length: 11 residues. Germline CDR1 and CDR2: SQVTM and ANQGSEA. Trimming removed 7 bases from V and 1 base from J, with 8 bases in between. DNA of the CDR3: TGCAGCGCCGGGGTATCCTACGAGCAGTACTTC. This codes for CSAGVSYEQYF.

This clone appeared once. The chain carries TRBV4-1 and TRBJ1-6; no reliable D call. V was cut by 4 bases and J by 8 bases, with 18 bases left in between. The V gene's germline CDR1 is MGHRA and CDR2 YSYEKL. This CDR3 is 16 amino acids long. In DNA form, the CDR3 reads TGCGCCAGCAGCCTCGGTCCCCAGGATCCCTATTCACCCCTCCACTTT. This sequence encodes CASSLGPQDPYSPLHF.

The chain has TRBV29-1 and TRBJ1-2; D is perhaps TRBD1 (5 bases). Trimming cost V 7 bases and J 0 bases, with 15 bases left between them. CDR1 and CDR2 from the germline V gene are SQVTM and ANQGSEA. This CDR3 has 14 residues. The DNA for the CDR3 is TGCAGCGACCTACAGGCTCCCCCTAACTATGGCTACACCTTC. Its protein product is CSDLQAPPNYGYTF.

The chain combines TRBV5-1 with TRBJ1-2; 7 bases map to TRBD1. CDR3 size: 13 residues. Trimming removed 5 bases from V and 7 bases from J; junction bases left unmatched: 8. Germline assignment: CDR1 SGHRS and CDR2 YFSETQ. DNA of the CDR3: TGCGCCAGCAGACCGACAGGGAGTGGTGGCTACACCTTC. This encodes CASRPTGSGGYTF.

This chain connects TRBV15 to TRBJ1-4, with 8 bases identical to TRBD1. The J segment lost 2 bases and the V segment lost 11 bases, leaving 7 bases of the junction unmatched. This CDR3 comprises 14 residues. Germline CDR1 is LNHNV and CDR2 is YYDKDF (reference sequence). Here the CDR3 DNA reads TGTGCCTCCGCGAGACAGGGGACTAATGAAAAACTGTTTTTT. It encodes CASARQGTNEKLFF.

The chain has TRBV10-1 and TRBJ1-1, with D tentatively TRBD1 (5 bases). V dropped 5 bases and J dropped 5 bases, with 15 bases sitting between them. The CDR3 runs 14 residues. The germline gives CDR1 WNHNN, CDR2 SYGVQD (reference sequence). CDR3 amino acids: CASSPQGLGTEAFF. The DNA for the CDR3 is TGCGCCAGCAGTCCCCAGGGCCTCGGGACTGAAGCTTTCTTT.

The chain recombines TRBV11-1 with TRBJ2-7; perhaps TRBD2 as D (6 bases). The CDR3 sequence is 16 residues long. The ends were cut back, 4 bases at V and 2 bases at J, with 18 bases in the middle. Germline V lookup: CDR1 SGHAT, CDR2 FQDESV (reference sequence). The CDR3: CASSSGDRETAYEQYF. The CDR3 bases are TGTGCCAGCAGCTCTGGGGACCGGGAGACGGCCTACGAGCAGTACTTC.

The genes are TRBV5-1 and TRBJ1-2, with 8 bases aligning to TRBD1. The trim removed 5 bases at V and 4 bases at J, leaving 10 bases unmatched. This CDR3 contains 15 residues. CDR1 is SGHRS, CDR2 YFSETQ, per germline. For the CDR3, the DNA is TGCGCCAGCAGATATACATTGACAGGGGTCTATGGCTACACCTTC. Amino acid sequence: CASRYTLTGVYGYTF. Combining the CDR3 with reference TRBV5-1 and TRBJ1-2 gives the whole variable domain KAGVTQTPRYLIKTRGQQVTLSCSPISGHRSVSWYQQTPGQGLQFLFEYFSETQRNKGNFPGRFSGRQFSNSRSEMNVSTLELGDSALYLCASRYTLTGVYGYTFGSGTRLTVV.

Remarks on this clone: The identical CDR3 is also encoded by other nucleotide sequences in the sample. V and J are TRBV14 and TRBJ1-1; D remains unclear. Germline assignment: CDR1 SGHDN and CDR2 FVKESK. The V end was cut by 0 bases, the J end by 2 bases, with 4 bases between. The CDR3 covers 13 residues. The CDR3 is CASSQDRNTEAFF. The CDR3 DNA is TGTGCCAGCAGCCAAGACAGAAACACTGAAGCTTTCTTT.

This clone came up a few times. The V and J genes are TRBV4-1 and TRBJ2-3; tentatively, D is TRBD1 (6 bases). This CDR3 comprises 15 residues. V lost 0 bases and J 11 bases, leaving 18 bases between the germline ends. In germline, CDR1 is MGHRA, CDR2 YSYEKL. CDR3 protein: CASSQEETGPRWQYF. In DNA, the CDR3 is TGCGCCAGCAGCCAAGAAGAGACAGGTCCTAGGTGGCAGTATTTT.

The genes are TRBV6-5 and TRBJ2-7; possibly TRBD1 for D (7 bases). This CDR3 is 13 amino acids long. CDR1 and CDR2 from the germline V gene are MNHEY and SVGAGI. V lost 2 bases, J lost 5 bases, and 10 bases lay in between. CDR3: CASSYLRGDEQYF. The CDR3 DNA is TGTGCCAGCAGTTACCTCAGGGGGGACGAGCAGTACTTC.

The chain is built from TRBV15 and TRBJ2-5; TRBD2 matches 8 bases. The CDR3 is 15 amino acids. Germline CDR1 LNHNV, CDR2 YYDKDF (reference sequence). V was pared by 0 bases and J by 3 bases, with 3 bases of the junction left unmatched. Here the CDR3 reads CATSREAGAKETQYF. In nucleotides, the CDR3 is TGTGCCACCAGCAGAGAAGCGGGGGCCAAAGAGACCCAGTACTTC.

This sequence joins TRBV19 and TRBJ1-5; 9 positions agree with TRBD1. Trimming cost V 3 bases and J 4 bases; bases outside gene matches: 7. CDR1 is LNHDA, CDR2 SQIVND, per germline (reference sequence). The CDR3 totals 16 residues. The CDR3 protein is CASSIFGQGKNQPQHF. DNA for the CDR3: TGTGCCAGTAGTATTTTCGGACAGGGGAAGAATCAGCCCCAGCATTTT. Looking up the rest from reference TRBV19 and TRBJ1-5 gives the full variable domain: DGGITQSPKYLFRKEGQNVTLSCEQNLNHDAMYWYRQDPGQGLRLIYYSQIVNDFQKGDIAEGYSVSREKKESFPLTVTSAQKNPTAFYLCASSIFGQGKNQPQHFGDGTRLSIL.

J is TRBJ2-5 and V is TRBV27; no firm D call. The CDR3 sequence is 17 residues long. Germline V lookup: CDR1 MNHEY, CDR2 SMNVEV (reference sequence). V lost 3 bases and J 2 bases, leaving 19 bases between the germline ends. CDR3 in DNA: TGTGCCAGCAGTTTCTCGGGTGCCTTCAGTGTACAAGAGACCCAGTACTTC. As protein: CASSFSGAFSVQETQYF.

The gene calls are TRBV10-3 and TRBJ2-7, with D perhaps matching TRBD2 (6 bases). Trimming pared 0 bases from V and 6 bases from J, leaving 15 bases between. The CDR3 consists of 15 residues. Per the germline V gene, CDR1 is ENHRY and CDR2 is SYGVKD. The CDR3 spells CAISESMGGSSEQYF. The CDR3 bases are TGTGCCATCAGTGAGTCGATGGGGGGATCCAGCGAGCAGTACTTC.

This clone was observed a single time. The same CDR3 also results from other DNA sequences found in this sample. J is TRBJ1-1 and V is TRBV19, with D tentatively TRBD1 (6 bases). V was pared by 3 bases and J by 4 bases, with 9 bases between. This CDR3 is 13 amino acids long. Germline V gene lookup returns CDR1 LNHDA and CDR2 SQIVND (reference sequence). DNA of the CDR3: TGTGCCAGTAGTATCAGGGGTGGCACTGAAGCTTTCTTT. Protein: CASSIRGGTEAFF.

V is TRBV5-1 and J is TRBJ1-2, with D unclear. CDR1 SGHRS and CDR2 YFSETQ come from the germline V gene. The CDR3 covers 11 residues. The V gene lost 0 bases and the J gene lost 8 bases, with 5 bases spanning the gap. This chain's CDR3 is CASSLVVGYTF. The CDR3 DNA follows: TGCGCCAGCAGCTTGGTAGTGGGCTACACCTTC.